This T cell receptor (beta chain) was found in a study of blood T cell repertoires in COVID-19. Trimming left V 1 base short and J 8 bases short, with 17 bases between. This CDR3 contains 15 residues. Germline CDR1 SEHNR, CDR2 FQNEAQ (reference sequence). Original analysis: Reference gene primers were amplified, and this amplification served to estimate nucleated cell counts. Assay: immunoSEQ multiplex PCR; the TCRdb copy retains only in-frame clones and omits some. From that table come the V and J calls and clone size; the DNA was used to work out D and trimming. Among a few hundred thousand clones listed, nearly 90% were seen once. While infection was still active, Seattle patients were enrolled and then followed longitudinally.

The specimen sequenced was peripheral blood. This clonotype originated in a woman in her 30s with COVID-19, enrolled during active disease. V usage is TRBV7-9 and J usage is TRBJ1-2; D is undetermined. The CDR3 sequence is CASSLGISHSGGYTF. CDR3 sequence (DNA): TGTGCCAGCAGCTTAGGGATTTCACACTCGGGAGGCTACACCTTC.